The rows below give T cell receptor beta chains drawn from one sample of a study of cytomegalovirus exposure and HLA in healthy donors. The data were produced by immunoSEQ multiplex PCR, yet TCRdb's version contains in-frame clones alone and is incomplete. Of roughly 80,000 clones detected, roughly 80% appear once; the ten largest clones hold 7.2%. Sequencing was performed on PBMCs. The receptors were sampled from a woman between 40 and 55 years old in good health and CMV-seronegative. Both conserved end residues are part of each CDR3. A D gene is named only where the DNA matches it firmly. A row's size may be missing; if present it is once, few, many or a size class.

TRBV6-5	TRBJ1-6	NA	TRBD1	TGTGCCAGCAGTCCCGGACAGGGGTATTTACCCCTCCACTTT	CASSPGQGYLPLHF
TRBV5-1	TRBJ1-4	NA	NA	TGCGCCAGCAGCTTGGAGACAGCAACTAATGAAAAACTGTTTTTT	CASSLETATNEKLFF
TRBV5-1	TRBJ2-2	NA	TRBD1	TGCGCCAGCAGCTTGGGGACAGGGGACACCGGGGAGCTGTTTTTT	CASSLGTGDTGELFF
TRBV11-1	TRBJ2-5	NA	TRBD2	TGTGCCAGCAGCCCGCGACTGGCGGGAGGGGAGACCCAGTACTTC	CASSPRLAGGETQYF
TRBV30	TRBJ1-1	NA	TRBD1	TGTGCCTGGAGTGAACAGGGGCGGTTGAACACTGAAGCTTTCTTT	CAWSEQGRLNTEAFF
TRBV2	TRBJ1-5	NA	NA	TGTGCCAGCAGTGAAGCAGAGTTAATCAGGTCCCAGCATTTT	CASSEAELIRSQHF
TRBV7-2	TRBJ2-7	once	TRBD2	TGTGCCAGCAGCTTAAGTAGCGGGGGGACCTACGAGCAGTACTTC	CASSLSSGGTYEQYF
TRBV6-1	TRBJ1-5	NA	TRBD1	TGTGCCAGCAGTGCGACAGGGTCCAATCAGCCCCAGCATTTT	CASSATGSNQPQHF
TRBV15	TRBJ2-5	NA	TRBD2	TGTGCCACCAGCAAAAGGCGGGGGGCGGTGGAGACCCAGTACTTC	CATSKRRGAVETQYF
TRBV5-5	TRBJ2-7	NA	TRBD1	TGTGCCAGCAGCTTGGAATGGGGGACAGCCTGGCACTTC	CASSLEWGTAWHF
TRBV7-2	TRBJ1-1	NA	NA	TGTGCCAGCAGCGTCCAGGTGAACACTGAAGCTTTCTTT	CASSVQVNTEAFF
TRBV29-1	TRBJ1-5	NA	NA	TGCAGCGTTGAAAAGTCCGGAGGGAAATGCAATCAGCCCCAGCATTTT	CSVEKSGGKCNQPQHF
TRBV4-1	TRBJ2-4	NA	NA	TGCGCCAGCAGCCAAGGAGGGAGTCAGGCAAACATTCAGTACTTC	CASSQGGSQANIQYF
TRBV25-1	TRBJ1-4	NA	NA	TGTGCCAGCAGTGACTGGGAGGGACTTGCAACTAATGAAAAACTGTTTTTT	CASSDWEGLATNEKLFF
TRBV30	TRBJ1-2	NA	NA	TGTGCCTGGAGTGTACGTGGCAACTATGGCTACACCTTC	CAWSVRGNYGYTF
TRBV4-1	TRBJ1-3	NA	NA	TGCGCCAGCAGCCAAGTGGGTAGGCAGGGTAACTCTGGAAACACCATATATTTT	CASSQVGRQGNSGNTIYF
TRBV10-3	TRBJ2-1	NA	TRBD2	TGTGCCATCAGTGAGTTCGGAACTAGCGGGCTGAGCTCCTACAATGAGCAGTTCTTC	CAISEFGTSGLSSYNEQFF
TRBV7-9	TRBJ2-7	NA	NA	TGTGCCAGCAGCTTTCTCTCCTACGAGCAGTACTTC	CASSFLSYEQYF
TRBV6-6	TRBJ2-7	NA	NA	TGTGCCAGCAGTTACGACGGGAGCTCCTACGAGCAGTACTTC	CASSYDGSSYEQYF
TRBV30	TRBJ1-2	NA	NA	TGTGCCTGGAGTCTCGCCCGGGGAGGGGATGGCTACACCTTC	CAWSLARGGDGYTF
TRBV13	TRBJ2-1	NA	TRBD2	TGTGCCAGCAGCAAGGGGACTAGCGGGGCCTACAATGAGCAGTTCTTC	CASSKGTSGAYNEQFF
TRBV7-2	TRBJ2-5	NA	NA	TGTGCCAGCAGCCGTACAGTCCAGTACTTC	CASSRTVQYF
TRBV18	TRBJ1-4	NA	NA	TGTGCCAGCTCACAGGAGGAAAAACTGTTTTTT	CASSQEEKLFF
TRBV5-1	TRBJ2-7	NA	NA	TGCGCCAGCAGCCCGCAACAGGGCTACGAGCAGTACTTC	CASSPQQGYEQYF
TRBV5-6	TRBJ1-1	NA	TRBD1	TGTGCCAGCAACCGCCGGGCAGGGGGCATGAACACTGAAGCTTTCTTT	CASNRRAGGMNTEAFF
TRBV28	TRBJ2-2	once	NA	TGTGCCAGCAGCACACTAGTCGACCTCACCGGGGAGCTGTTTTTT	CASSTLVDLTGELFF
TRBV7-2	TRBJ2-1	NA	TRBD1	TGTGCCAGCAGCACCGGGACAGAGAATGAGCAGTTCTTC	CASSTGTENEQFF
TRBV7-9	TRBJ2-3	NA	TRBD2	TGTGCCAGCAGCTTAGGTCTTTACGGGCGGGGGGGCGTCGCAGATACGCAGTATTTT	CASSLGLYGRGGVADTQYF
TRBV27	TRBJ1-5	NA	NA	TGTGCCAGCAGTTTAAGGGGCGGCATTGGGCCCCAGCATTTT	CASSLRGGIGPQHF
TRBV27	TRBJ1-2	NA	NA	TGTGCCAGCAGTTCATACGACGGTTCGGGGGGCTATGGCTACACCTTC	CASSSYDGSGGYGYTF
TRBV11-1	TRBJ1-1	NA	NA	TGTGCCAGCACCAAATCTCGGGTGAACACTGAAGCTTTCTTT	CASTKSRVNTEAFF
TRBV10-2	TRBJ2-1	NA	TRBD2	TGCGCCAGCAGGGAGAGCGGGAGCTCCTACAATGAGCAGTTCTTC	CASRESGSSYNEQFF
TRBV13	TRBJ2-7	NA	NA	TGTGCCAGCAGCTCCACTTTTTTAGCCTCCTACGAGCAGTACTTC	CASSSTFLASYEQYF
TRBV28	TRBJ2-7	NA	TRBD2	TGTGCCAGCAGTCCAACTAGCGGGATCGCCTACGAGCAGTACTTC	CASSPTSGIAYEQYF
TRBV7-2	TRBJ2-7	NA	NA	TGTGCCAGCAGCTTAGCCGGCGGCTCCGAGCAGTACTTC	CASSLAGGSEQYF
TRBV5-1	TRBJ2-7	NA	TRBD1	TGCGCCAGCAGCCCGGGACAGGGGGGGACCTACGAGCAGTACTTC	CASSPGQGGTYEQYF
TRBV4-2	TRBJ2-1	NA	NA	TGTGCCAGCAGCCAAGACGAGGCTAGCCTTGAGCAGTTCTTC	CASSQDEASLEQFF
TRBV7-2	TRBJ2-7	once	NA	TGTGCCAGCAGCTTATCCGGCCGGGACACGGGGAATGGGCAGTACTTC	CASSLSGRDTGNGQYF
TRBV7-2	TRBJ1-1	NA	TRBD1	TGTGCCAGCAGCTTAGCTGCAGGGGGCTTTACTGAAGCTTTCTTT	CASSLAAGGFTEAFF
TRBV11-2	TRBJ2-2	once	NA	TGTGCCAGCAGCTTAGTTATTACCGGGGAGCTGTTTTTT	CASSLVITGELFF
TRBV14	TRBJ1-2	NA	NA	TGTGCCAGCAGCCAAGATACGGGTAGCTATGGCTACACCTTC	CASSQDTGSYGYTF
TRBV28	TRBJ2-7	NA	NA	TGTGCCAGCAGTCCCTCGAAGAGCGCCTACGAGCAGTACTTC	CASSPSKSAYEQYF
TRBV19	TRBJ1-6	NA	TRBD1	TGTGCCAGTAGTACCCCGGACAGGGGGCGATCACCCCTCCACTTT	CASSTPDRGRSPLHF
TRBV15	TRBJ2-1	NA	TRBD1	TGTGCCACCAGCCCCCCTGGCAGGGGGCGATCTGAGCAGTTCTTC	CATSPPGRGRSEQFF
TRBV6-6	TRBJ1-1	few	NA	TGTGCCAGCAGTTACTCCCCGGTGAACACTGAAGCTTTCTTT	CASSYSPVNTEAFF
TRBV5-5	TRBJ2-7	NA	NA	TGTGCCAGCAGCTTGGCAGACGGGAGCTCCTACGAGCAGTACTTC	CASSLADGSSYEQYF
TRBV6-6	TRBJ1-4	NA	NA	TGTGCCAGCAGTTATGGCGGGGATGAGAATGAAAAACTGTTTTTT	CASSYGGDENEKLFF
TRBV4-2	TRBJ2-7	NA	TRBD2	TGTGCCAGCAGCCAAGATCTCGGTAGCGGGGGTCCTTACGAGCAGTACTTC	CASSQDLGSGGPYEQYF
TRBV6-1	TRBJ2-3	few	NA	TGTGCCAGCAGCGCCAAGCCGGAGGCAGATACGCAGTATTTT	CASSAKPEADTQYF
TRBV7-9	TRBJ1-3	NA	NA	TGTGCCAGCAGCGGGAGGGACACAGGAAACACCATATATTTT	CASSGRDTGNTIYF
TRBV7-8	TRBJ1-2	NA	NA	TGTGCCAGCAGCTTAGTTCCAGGAACGGGAGCTAACTATGGCTACACCTTC	CASSLVPGTGANYGYTF
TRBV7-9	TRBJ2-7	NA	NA	TGTGCCAGCAGCCCAGGGCCTTTGGAGCAGTACTTC	CASSPGPLEQYF
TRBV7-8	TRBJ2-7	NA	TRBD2	TGTGCCAGCAGCTCGCGAACTAGCGACGGATCCTACGAGCAGTACTTC	CASSSRTSDGSYEQYF
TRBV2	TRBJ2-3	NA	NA	TGTGCCAGCAGGCCGGACAGCAGCACAGATACGCAGTATTTT	CASRPDSSTDTQYF
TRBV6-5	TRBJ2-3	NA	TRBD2	TGTGCCAGCAGTTACGTCTTAGCGGGGGGCACAGATACGCAGTATTTT	CASSYVLAGGTDTQYF
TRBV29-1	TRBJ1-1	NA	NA	TGCAGCGGGTCCACAGGACTGGGGGGAGCTTTCTTT	CSGSTGLGGAFF
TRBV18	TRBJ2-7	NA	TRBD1	TGTGCCAGCTCACCACTCGGGACAGGGGGCCACGAGCAGTACTTC	CASSPLGTGGHEQYF
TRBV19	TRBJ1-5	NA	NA	TGTGCCACCGGCGGGACCGGCCGGAATCAGCCCCAGCATTTT	CATGGTGRNQPQHF